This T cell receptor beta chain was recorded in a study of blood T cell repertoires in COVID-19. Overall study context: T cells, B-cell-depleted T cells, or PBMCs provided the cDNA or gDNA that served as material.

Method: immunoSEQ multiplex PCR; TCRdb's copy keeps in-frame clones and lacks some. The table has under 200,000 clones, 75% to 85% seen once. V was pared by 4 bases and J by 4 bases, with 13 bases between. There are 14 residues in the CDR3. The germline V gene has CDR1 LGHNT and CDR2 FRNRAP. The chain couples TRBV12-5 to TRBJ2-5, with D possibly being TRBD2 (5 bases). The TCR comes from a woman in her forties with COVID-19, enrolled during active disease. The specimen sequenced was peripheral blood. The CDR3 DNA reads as TGTGCTAGTGGTTCCCCACTAGTGGCAGAGACCCAGTACTTC. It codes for CASGSPLVAETQYF. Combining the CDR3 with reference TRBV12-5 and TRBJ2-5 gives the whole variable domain DARVTQTPRHKVTEMGQEVTMRCQPILGHNTVFWYRQTMMQGLELLAYFRNRAPLDDSGMPKDRFSAEMPDATLATLKIQPSEPRDSAVYFCASGSPLVAETQYFGPGTRLLVL.